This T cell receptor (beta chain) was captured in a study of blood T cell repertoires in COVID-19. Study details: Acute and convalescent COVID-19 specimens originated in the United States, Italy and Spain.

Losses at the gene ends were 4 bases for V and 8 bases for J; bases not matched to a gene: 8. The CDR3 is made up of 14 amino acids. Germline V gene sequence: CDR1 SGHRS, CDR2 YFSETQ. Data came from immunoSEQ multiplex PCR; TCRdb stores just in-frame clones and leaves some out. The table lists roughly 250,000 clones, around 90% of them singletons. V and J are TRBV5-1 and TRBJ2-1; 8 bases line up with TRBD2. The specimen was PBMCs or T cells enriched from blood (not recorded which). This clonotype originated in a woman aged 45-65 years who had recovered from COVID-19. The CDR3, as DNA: TGCGCCAGCAGCCTAGCGGGCCCTAGGGATGAGCAGTTCTTC. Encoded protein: CASSLAGPRDEQFF.